One and the same sample provided the 3 T cell receptor beta chains below, sequenced in a study of blood T cell repertoires in COVID-19 (TCRdb year 2020). The method was the immunoSEQ multiplex PCR assay. TCRdb provides this immuneACCESS table in a form limited to in-frame rearrangements. Some clones are lacking; in checked studies, under half of them reflect an unresolved V gene, and why the rest are absent is not known. The sample table lists approximately 92,000 clones, less than 85% of them with a count of one. The ten largest clones add up to approximately 8.2% of the sample. The specimen was peripheral blood. These receptors all stem from a man aged 45 to 65 who had recovered from COVID-19.

The chain uses TRBV6-5 and TRBJ2-5; unclear D gene. The V and J ends lost 6 bases and 2 bases respectively, with 13 bases between them. The CDR3 spans 14 residues. Germline V gene lookup returns CDR1 MNHEY and CDR2 SVGAGI. The CDR3 DNA follows: TGTGCCAGCAGGCCCAGCCGCGGTCAAGAGACCCAGTACTTC. Protein product: CASRPSRGQETQYF.

The rearrangement joins TRBV6-6 to TRBJ1-1; 7 bases align to TRBD1. The length of the CDR3 is 15 residues. V lost 6 bases to trimming and J lost 1 base; unmatched junction nucleotides: 8. CDR1 is MNHNY and CDR2 is SVGAGI in the germline V gene (reference sequence). CDR3: CASRPTDRENTEAFF. CDR3 DNA: TGTGCCAGCAGGCCAACTGACAGGGAGAACACTGAAGCTTTCTTT.

The chain carries TRBV2 and TRBJ2-3; 8 positions agree with TRBD1. J was trimmed by 0 bases and V by 11 bases; bases with no gene match: 1. The CDR3 totals 12 residues. The germline CDR1 and CDR2 sequences are SNHLY and FYNNEI. The CDR3 loop reads CAGDRSTDTQYF. CDR3 in DNA: TGTGCCGGGGACAGGAGCACAGATACGCAGTATTTT.